The entry below describes one TCR beta chain. PCR amplification relied on 60 Vbeta primers (plus 13 Jbeta primers). Sequencing used immunoSEQ multiplex PCR; TCRdb keeps in-frame clones, though not all of them. The sample comprises about 220,000 clones, approximately 68% of which are singletons, and under 2% rests with the top ten. The data were taken from a study of cytomegalovirus exposure and HLA in healthy donors. Germline assignment: CDR1 SGHVS and CDR2 FQNEAQ. V was trimmed by 5 bases and J by 6 bases, leaving 17 bases between them. The length of the CDR3 is 15 residues. What was sequenced was PBMCs. The origin of this receptor is a woman in her twenties or thirties in good health and CMV-seronegative. The chain combines TRBV7-8 with TRBJ1-3, with D perhaps matching TRBD1 (5 bases). The CDR3 DNA sequence: TGTGCCAGCAGCCTTGGGGGGACGTGGGCAAACACCATATATTTT. Translating it yields CASSLGGTWANTIYF.